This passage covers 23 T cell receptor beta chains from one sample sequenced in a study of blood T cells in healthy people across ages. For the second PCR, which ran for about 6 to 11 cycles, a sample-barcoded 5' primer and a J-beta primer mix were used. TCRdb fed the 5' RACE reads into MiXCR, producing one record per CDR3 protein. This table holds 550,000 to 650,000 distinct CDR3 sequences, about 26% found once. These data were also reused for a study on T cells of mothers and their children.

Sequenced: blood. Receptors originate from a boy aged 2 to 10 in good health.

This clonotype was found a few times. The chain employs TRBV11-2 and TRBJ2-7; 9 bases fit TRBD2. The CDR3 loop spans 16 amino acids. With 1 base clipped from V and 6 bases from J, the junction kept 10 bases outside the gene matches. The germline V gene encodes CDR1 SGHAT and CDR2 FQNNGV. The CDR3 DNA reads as TGTGCCAGCAGCTTAGCGGGACTAGCATCGGCGGGCGAGCAGTACTTC. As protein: CASSLAGLASAGEQYF.

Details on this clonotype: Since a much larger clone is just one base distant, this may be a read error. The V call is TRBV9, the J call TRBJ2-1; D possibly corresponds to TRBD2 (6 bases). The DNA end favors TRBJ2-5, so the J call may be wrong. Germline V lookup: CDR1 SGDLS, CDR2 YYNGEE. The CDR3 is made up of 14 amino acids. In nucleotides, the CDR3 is TGTGCCAGCAGCGATAGCGGCACCCAAGGGACCCAGTACTTC. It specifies CASSDSGTQGTQYF.

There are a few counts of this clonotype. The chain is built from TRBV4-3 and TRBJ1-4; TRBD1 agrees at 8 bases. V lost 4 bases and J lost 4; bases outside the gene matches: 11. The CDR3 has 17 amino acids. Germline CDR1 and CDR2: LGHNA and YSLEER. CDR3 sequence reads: CASSPGQVMAGNEKLFF. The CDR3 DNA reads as TGCGCCAGCAGCCCGGGACAGGTGATGGCGGGTAATGAAAAACTGTTTTTT.

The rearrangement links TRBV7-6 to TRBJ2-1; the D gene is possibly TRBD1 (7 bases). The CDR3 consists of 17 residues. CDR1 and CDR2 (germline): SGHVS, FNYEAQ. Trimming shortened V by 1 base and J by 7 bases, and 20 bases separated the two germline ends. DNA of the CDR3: TGTGCCAGCAGCTTAGGAGGTGGGCAGGGGGGTTTGAATGAGCAGTTCTTC. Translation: CASSLGGGQGGLNEQFF.

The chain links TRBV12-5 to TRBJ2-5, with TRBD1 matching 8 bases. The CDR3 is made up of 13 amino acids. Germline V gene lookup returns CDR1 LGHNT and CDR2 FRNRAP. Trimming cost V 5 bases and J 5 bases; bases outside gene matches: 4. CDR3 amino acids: CASGERQGETQYF. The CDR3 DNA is TGTGCTAGTGGTGAGAGACAGGGGGAGACCCAGTACTTC.

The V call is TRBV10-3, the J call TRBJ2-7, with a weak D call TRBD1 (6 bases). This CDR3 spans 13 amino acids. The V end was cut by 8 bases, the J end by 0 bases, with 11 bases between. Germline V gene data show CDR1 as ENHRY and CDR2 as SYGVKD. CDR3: CAIWSGASYEQYF. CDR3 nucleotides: TGTGCCATCTGGTCAGGGGCCTCCTACGAGCAGTACTTC.

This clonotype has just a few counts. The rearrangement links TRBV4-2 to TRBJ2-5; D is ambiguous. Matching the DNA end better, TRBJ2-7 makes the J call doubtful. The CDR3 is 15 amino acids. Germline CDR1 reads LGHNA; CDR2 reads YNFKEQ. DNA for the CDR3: TGTGCCAGCAGCCAAGATTGGGTCGAGGCAGACGAGCAGTACTTC. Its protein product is CASSQDWVEADEQYF.

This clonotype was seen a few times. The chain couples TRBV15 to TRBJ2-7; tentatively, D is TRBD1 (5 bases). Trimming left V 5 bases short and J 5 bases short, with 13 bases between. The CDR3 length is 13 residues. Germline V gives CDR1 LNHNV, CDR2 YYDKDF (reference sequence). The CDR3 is CATSARQINEQYF. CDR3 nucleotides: TGTGCCACCAGCGCCCGACAGATCAACGAGCAGTACTTC.

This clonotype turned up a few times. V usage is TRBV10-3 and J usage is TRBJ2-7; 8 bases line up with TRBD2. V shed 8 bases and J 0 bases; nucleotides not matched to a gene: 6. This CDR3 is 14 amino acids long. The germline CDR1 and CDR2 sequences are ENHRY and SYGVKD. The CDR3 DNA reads TGTGCCATCGCCGGGGGGGGGAGCTCCTACGAGCAGTACTTC. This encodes CAIAGGGSSYEQYF.

As DNA, the CDR3 is TGTGCCAGCAGCTTAGTGGGACTGGGGGACCAAGAGACCCAGTACTTC. It specifies CASSLVGLGDQETQYF. The V and J genes are TRBV7-8 and TRBJ2-5, with D perhaps matching TRBD2 (6 bases). From germline, CDR1 is SGHVS and CDR2 FQNEAQ. The CDR3 is 16 amino acids. With 1 base removed from V and 0 bases from J, the gap between germline ends came to 12 bases.

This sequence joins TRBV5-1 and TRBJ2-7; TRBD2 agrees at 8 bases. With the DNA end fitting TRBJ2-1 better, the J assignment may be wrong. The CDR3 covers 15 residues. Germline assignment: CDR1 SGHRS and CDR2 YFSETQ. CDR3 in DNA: TGCGCCAGCAGCTTGGTATCGGGGGGGCCCAATGAGCAGTTCTTC. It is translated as CASSLVSGGPNEQFF.

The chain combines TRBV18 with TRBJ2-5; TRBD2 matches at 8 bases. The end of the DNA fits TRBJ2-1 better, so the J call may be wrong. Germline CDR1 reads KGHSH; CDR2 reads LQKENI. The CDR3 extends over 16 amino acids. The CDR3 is CASSPTGLVYGNEQFF. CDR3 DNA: TGTGCCAGCTCACCAACGGGACTAGTTTATGGCAATGAGCAGTTCTTC.

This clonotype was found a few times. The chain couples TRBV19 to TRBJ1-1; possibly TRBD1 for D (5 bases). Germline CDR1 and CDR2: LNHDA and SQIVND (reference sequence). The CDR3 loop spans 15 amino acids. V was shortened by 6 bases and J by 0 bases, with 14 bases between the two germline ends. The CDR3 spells CASSLPGAVNTEAFF. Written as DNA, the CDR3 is TGTGCCAGTAGCCTCCCCGGGGCAGTGAACACTGAAGCTTTCTTT.

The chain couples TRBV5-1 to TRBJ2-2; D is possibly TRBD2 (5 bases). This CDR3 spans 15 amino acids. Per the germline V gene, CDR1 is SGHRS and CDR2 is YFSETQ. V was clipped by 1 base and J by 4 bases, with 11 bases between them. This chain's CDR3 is CASSLFSEATGELFF. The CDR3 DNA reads TGCGCCAGCAGCTTGTTTAGCGAGGCCACCGGGGAGCTGTTTTTT. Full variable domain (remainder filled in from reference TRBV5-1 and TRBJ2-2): KAGVTQTPRYLIKTRGQQVTLSCSPISGHRSVSWYQQTPGQGLQFLFEYFSETQRNKGNFPGRFSGRQFSNSRSEMNVSTLELGDSALYLCASSLFSEATGELFFGEGSRLTVL.

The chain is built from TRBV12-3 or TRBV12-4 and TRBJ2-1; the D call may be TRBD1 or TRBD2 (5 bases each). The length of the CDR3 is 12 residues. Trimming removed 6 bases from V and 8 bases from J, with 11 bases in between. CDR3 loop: CASRARGDEQFF. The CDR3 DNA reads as TGTGCCAGCAGAGCTCGGGGCGATGAGCAGTTCTTC.

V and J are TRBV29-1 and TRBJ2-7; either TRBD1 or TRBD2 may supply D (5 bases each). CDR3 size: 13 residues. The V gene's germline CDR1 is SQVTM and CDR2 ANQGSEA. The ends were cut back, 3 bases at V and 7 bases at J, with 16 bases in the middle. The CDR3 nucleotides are TGCAGCGTTGAGGTCGAGACTGGGGGTGAGCAGTACTTC. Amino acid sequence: CSVEVETGGEQYF.

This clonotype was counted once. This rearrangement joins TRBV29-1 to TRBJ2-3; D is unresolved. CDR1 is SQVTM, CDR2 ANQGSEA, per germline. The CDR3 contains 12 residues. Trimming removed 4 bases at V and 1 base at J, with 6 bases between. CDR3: CSVVQGTDTQYF. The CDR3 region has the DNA TGCAGCGTTGTGCAGGGCACAGATACGCAGTATTTT.

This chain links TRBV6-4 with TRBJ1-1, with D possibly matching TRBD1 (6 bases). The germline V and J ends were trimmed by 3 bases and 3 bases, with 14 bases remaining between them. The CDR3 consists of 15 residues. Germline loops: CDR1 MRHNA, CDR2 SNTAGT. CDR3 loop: CASSEKAGEYTEAFF. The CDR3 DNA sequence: TGTGCCAGCAGTGAGAAGGCAGGGGAGTACACTGAAGCTTTCTTT.

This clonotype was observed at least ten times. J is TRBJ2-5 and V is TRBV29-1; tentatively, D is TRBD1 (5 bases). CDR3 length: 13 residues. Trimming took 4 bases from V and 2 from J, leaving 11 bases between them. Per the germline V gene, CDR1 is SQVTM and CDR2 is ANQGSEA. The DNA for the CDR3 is TGCAGCGTTGGCCAGGGCTATCAAGAGACCCAGTACTTC. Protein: CSVGQGYQETQYF.

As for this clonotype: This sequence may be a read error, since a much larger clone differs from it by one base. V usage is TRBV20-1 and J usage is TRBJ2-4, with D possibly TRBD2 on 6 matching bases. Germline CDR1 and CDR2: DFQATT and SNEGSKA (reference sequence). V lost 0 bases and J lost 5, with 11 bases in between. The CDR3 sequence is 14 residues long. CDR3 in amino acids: CSARDVGGQNIQYF. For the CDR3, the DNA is TGCAGTGCTAGAGATGTGGGGGGACAAAACATTCAGTACTTC.

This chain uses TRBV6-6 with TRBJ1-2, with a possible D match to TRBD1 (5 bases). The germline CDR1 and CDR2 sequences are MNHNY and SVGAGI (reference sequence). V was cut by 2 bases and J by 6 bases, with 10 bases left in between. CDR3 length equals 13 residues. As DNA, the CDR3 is TGTGCCAGCAGTTACGGGACGGATAATGGCTACACCTTC. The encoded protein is CASSYGTDNGYTF.

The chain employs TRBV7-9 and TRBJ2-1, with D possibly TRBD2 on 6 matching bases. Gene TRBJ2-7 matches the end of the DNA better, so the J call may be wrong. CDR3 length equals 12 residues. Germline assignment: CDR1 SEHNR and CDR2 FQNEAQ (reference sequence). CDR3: CASSPLGGEQYF. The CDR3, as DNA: TGTGCCAGCAGCCCTTTGGGGGGCGAGCAGTACTTC.

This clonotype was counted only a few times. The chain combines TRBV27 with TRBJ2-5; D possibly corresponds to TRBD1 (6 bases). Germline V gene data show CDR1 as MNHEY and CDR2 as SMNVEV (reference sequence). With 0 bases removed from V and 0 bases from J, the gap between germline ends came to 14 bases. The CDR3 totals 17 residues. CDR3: CASSLSVTGVDQETQYF. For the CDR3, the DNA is TGTGCCAGCAGTTTATCAGTGACAGGCGTAGACCAAGAGACCCAGTACTTC.